This T cell receptor (beta chain) came from a study of cytomegalovirus exposure and HLA in healthy donors. Study findings and constraints: The authors excluded some V segments, including TRBV6-2 and TRBV6-3, as indistinguishable.

Remarks on this clone: What it recognizes is unknown.

A multiplex PCR was run with 60 Vbeta primers and 13 Jbeta primers. Sequencing used immunoSEQ multiplex PCR; TCRdb keeps in-frame clones, though not all of them. Of around 170,000 clones listed, 75% to 90% are singletons. V lost 2 bases and J lost 5; bases outside the gene matches: 9. The CDR3 length is 16 residues. Germline V gives CDR1 SGHVS, CDR2 FQNEAQ. Source material: PBMCs. The chain joins TRBV7-8 to TRBJ1-1; 9 bases align to TRBD1. The clonotype comes from a woman aged 45-65 years in good health and CMV-seropositive. DNA of the CDR3: TGTGCCAGCAGCTTAAGGAGGGGGACAGGGAGGACTGAAGCTTTCTTT. Encoded protein: CASSLRRGTGRTEAFF.